The 20 T cell receptor beta chains below all came from one sample that was sequenced in a study of blood T cell repertoires in COVID-19. Repertoires were generated with immunoSEQ multiplex PCR, while TCRdb's copy carries only in-frame clones and drops some. The sample lists 300,000 to 400,000 clones, 87% occurring once. Sequencing used peripheral blood. The receptor source for this set is a woman aged 45-59 years who had recovered from COVID-19.

This clone appeared a single time. The V and J genes are TRBV20-1 and TRBJ1-5, with D perhaps TRBD1 (5 bases). There are 14 residues in the CDR3. Germline lookup yields CDR1 DFQATT and CDR2 SNEGSKA (reference sequence). Trimming stripped 3 bases from V and 0 bases from J, with 9 bases between. CDR3 sequence reads: CSASAGNSNQPQHF. The CDR3 DNA sequence: TGCAGTGCTAGTGCAGGGAATAGCAATCAGCCCCAGCATTTT.

The chain recombines TRBV12-3 or TRBV12-4 with TRBJ2-1; 7 bases line up with TRBD1. The V gene end was trimmed by 7 bases and the J gene end by 10 bases; junction bases not matched to a gene: 10. The CDR3 consists of 13 residues. In nucleotides, the CDR3 is TGTGCCAGCAACCGGGACAGCCCGCGAGAGCAGTTCTTC. Translating gives CASNRDSPREQFF.

The V gene is TRBV19, the J gene TRBJ2-1, with 8 nucleotides matching TRBD2. CDR1 and CDR2 from the germline V gene are LNHDA and SQIVND (reference sequence). V shed 9 bases and J 9 bases; nucleotides not matched to a gene: 10. The CDR3 covers 13 residues. The CDR3 loop reads CASSGGEMGEQFF. In nucleotides, the CDR3 is TGTGCCAGCTCGGGGGGGGAAATGGGTGAGCAGTTCTTC.

The chain uses TRBV6-1 and TRBJ2-7, with 10 bases that match TRBD2. J lost 0 bases, V lost 4 bases, and 6 bases had no gene match. CDR1 is MNHNS, CDR2 SASEGT, per germline. CDR3 length equals 16 residues. The CDR3 sequence is CASSGYPSGSSYEQYF. DNA for the CDR3: TGTGCCAGCAGTGGGTATCCTAGCGGGAGCTCCTACGAGCAGTACTTC.

The gene calls are TRBV6-5 and TRBJ1-2; D not certain. Germline CDR1 reads MNHEY; CDR2 reads SVGAGI. This CDR3 is built from 15 residues. With 6 bases removed from V and 3 bases from J, the gap between germline ends came to 17 bases. The CDR3 loop reads CASSRLGELYYGYTF. CDR3 coding DNA: TGTGCCAGCAGCCGCCTGGGAGAACTCTACTATGGCTACACCTTC.

J is TRBJ1-5 and V is TRBV6-4; D is possibly TRBD1 (5 bases). Germline V gene sequence: CDR1 MRHNA, CDR2 SNTAGT. Trimming took off 4 bases at V and 2 bases at J, with 9 bases between the two ends. CDR3 length: 14 amino acids. The CDR3 protein is CASSARVGNQPQHF. The CDR3 bases are TGTGCCAGCAGTGCCAGGGTCGGCAATCAGCCCCAGCATTTT.

The gene calls are TRBV11-2 and TRBJ2-5; D possibly corresponds to TRBD2 (6 bases). The CDR3 has 14 residues. The germline CDR1 and CDR2 sequences are SGHAT and FQNNGV. Trimming stripped 6 bases from V and 2 bases from J, with 13 bases between. In DNA, the CDR3 is TGTGCCAGCAGGGGGGGTATAGAACAAGAGACCCAGTACTTC. This codes for CASRGGIEQETQYF.

DNA of the CDR3: TGTGCCAGCAGTTACGGTGGAGTACCCTACGAGCAGTACTTC. Translating it yields CASSYGGVPYEQYF. This chain links TRBV6-2 or TRBV6-3 with TRBJ2-7; no definite D call. There are 14 residues in the CDR3. CDR1 MNHEY and CDR2 SVGEGT come from the germline V gene. Trimming removed 2 bases from V and 2 bases from J, with 10 bases in between.

This clone was detected only once. V usage is TRBV4-3 and J usage is TRBJ1-1; maybe TRBD1 (6 bases). There are 14 residues in the CDR3. Trimming removed 0 bases at V and 4 bases at J, with 9 bases between. Germline-derived CDR1 and CDR2 are LGHNA and YSLEER. Written as DNA, the CDR3 is TGCGCCAGCAGCCAAGAGGGAGGGGGCACTGAAGCTTTCTTT. It yields the protein CASSQEGGGTEAFF.

This clone was counted once. The J gene is TRBJ1-5, the V gene TRBV19, with 7 nucleotides matching TRBD1. V lost 8 bases, J lost 3 bases, and 1 base stayed unmatched. The CDR3 sequence is 12 residues long. CDR1 is LNHDA and CDR2 is SQIVND in the germline V gene (reference sequence). Here the CDR3 DNA reads TGTGCCAGTCAGGGGGACAATCAGCCCCAGCATTTT. Translation gives CASQGDNQPQHF.

This chain joins TRBV7-9 and TRBJ1-2; TRBD1 matches at 7 bases. The CDR3 is made up of 16 amino acids. V was pared by 4 bases and J by 0 bases, with 8 bases of the junction left unmatched. Germline V CDR1 and CDR2: SEHNR, FQNEAQ (reference sequence). CDR3 in DNA: TGTGCCAGCAGCTCAGGACAGGCAACACCTAACTATGGCTACACCTTC. It yields the protein CASSSGQATPNYGYTF.

The chain employs TRBV6-2 or TRBV6-3 and TRBJ1-3; D is unresolved. The CDR3 is 14 residues long. The germline CDR1 and CDR2 sequences are MNHEY and SVGEGT. V gave up 6 bases and J gave up 0 bases, with 9 bases separating them. The CDR3 here is CASSPVASGNTIYF. CDR3 bases: TGTGCCAGCAGCCCCGTGGCCTCTGGAAACACCATATATTTT.

CDR3 coding DNA: TGTGCCAGCAGTGAAAGTCCGGGAGAAGGCTTCGGCTACACCTTC. Translation: CASSESPGEGFGYTF. The chain carries TRBV6-1 and TRBJ1-2; D call uncertain. In germline, CDR1 is MNHNS, CDR2 SASEGT. CDR3 length: 15 residues. V lost 2 bases and J lost 8, with 18 bases in between.

The chain uses TRBV28 and TRBJ1-5, with D possibly matching TRBD1 (6 bases). Germline V gene lookup returns CDR1 MDHEN and CDR2 SYDVKM. The V and J ends lost 5 bases and 5 bases respectively, with 10 bases between them. This CDR3 comprises 13 residues. The CDR3 DNA sequence: TGTGCCAGCAGTCTCAACAGGGATCAGCCCCAGCATTTT. Translated: CASSLNRDQPQHF. The full variable domain, its missing parts supplied by reference TRBV28 and TRBJ1-5, is DVKVTQSSRYLVKRTGEKVFLECVQDMDHENMFWYRQDPGLGLRLIYFSYDVKMKEKGDIPEGYSVSREKKERFSLILESASTNQTSMYLCASSLNRDQPQHFGDGTRLSIL.

The chain recombines TRBV5-1 with TRBJ2-5, with TRBD2 identical over 11 bases. CDR3 length: 15 amino acids. CDR1 is SGHRS and CDR2 is YFSETQ in the germline V gene. V trimming: 5 bases; J trimming: 0 bases; junction bases outside the gene matches: 3. This CDR3 reads CASRLAGGNQETQYF. The CDR3 DNA follows: TGCGCCAGCAGGCTAGCGGGAGGTAACCAAGAGACCCAGTACTTC.

The J gene is TRBJ2-7, the V gene TRBV6-2 or TRBV6-3; tentative D call: TRBD1 (6 bases). The V end lost 4 bases, the J end lost 2 bases, and 12 bases lay between the germline ends. Germline V gene sequence: CDR1 MNHEY, CDR2 SVGEGT. The CDR3 consists of 14 residues. DNA of the CDR3: TGTGCCAGCAGTTTGACGACAGGCCCCTACGAGCAGTACTTC. Translation gives CASSLTTGPYEQYF.

The chain carries TRBV20-1 and TRBJ1-2; TRBD1 matches 7 bases. From germline, CDR1 is DFQATT and CDR2 SNEGSKA (reference sequence). Losses at the gene ends were 3 bases for V and 7 bases for J; bases not matched to a gene: 8. The CDR3 contains 13 residues. The CDR3 is CSASRYRGIGYTF. In DNA, the CDR3 is TGCAGTGCTAGTCGTTACAGGGGCATTGGCTACACCTTC.

The chain links TRBV28 to TRBJ2-1; possibly TRBD2 for D (6 bases). From germline, CDR1 is MDHEN and CDR2 SYDVKM. The CDR3 contains 15 residues. V was clipped by 3 bases and J by 9 bases, with 18 bases between them. CDR3 loop: CASSLTAGIIGEQFF. The CDR3, as DNA: TGTGCCAGCAGTTTGACGGCGGGGATCATTGGTGAGCAGTTCTTC.

The J gene is TRBJ2-1, the V gene TRBV5-1; TRBD2 agrees at 11 bases. V was pared by 0 bases and J by 9 bases, with 11 bases of the junction left unmatched. The CDR3 length is 17 residues. CDR1 is SGHRS, CDR2 YFSETQ, per germline. The chain's CDR3 is CASSLDLSGGAVVEQFF. As DNA, the CDR3 is TGCGCCAGCAGCTTGGATCTTAGCGGGGGGGCAGTCGTTGAGCAGTTCTTC.

This clone was seen once. This chain joins TRBV2 and TRBJ2-5; 11 positions agree with TRBD2. CDR1 and CDR2 from the germline V gene are SNHLY and FYNNEI. With V trimmed by 6 bases and J by 5 bases, 2 bases remained unmatched. The CDR3 runs 13 residues. The CDR3 loop reads CASRASGGETQYF. CDR3 bases: TGTGCCAGCAGGGCTAGCGGGGGGGAGACCCAGTACTTC.